The rows below give T cell receptor beta chains drawn from one sample of a study of CD8+ T cells in alopecia areata. The protocol was immunoSEQ multiplex PCR, while the TCRdb copy is restricted to in-frame clones and leaves out a portion. Among approximately 200,000 clones, 45% to 75% were seen once, and the ten largest hold less than 4%. Sequenced material: CD4+ T cells sorted from blood, taken at week 4, from a patient treated with tofacitinib. The source is a human donor with alopecia areata. Each CDR3 is given with its conserved first and last residue. A D gene is named only where the DNA matches it firmly. Clone size is stated in some rows and not others, as once, few, many or a class when expanded.

j_call	d_call	clone_size	v_call	cdr3_nt	cdr3_aa
TRBJ1-6	-	few	TRBV14	TGTGCCAGCAGCCCTCGGACGGATTCACCCCTCCACTTT	CASSPRTDSPLHF
TRBJ2-1	-	-	TRBV5-1	TGCGCCAGCAGCTTGGAAGGGGCCCAGTTCTTC	CASSLEGAQFF
TRBJ2-7	-	-	TRBV29-1	TGCAGCGTTGGCGGAGCCTACGAGCAGTACTTC	CSVGGAYEQYF
TRBJ1-6	TRBD1	-	TRBV29-1	TGCAGCGTTGTTGAAGGGCCGACAGGGAGAGGGTCACCCCTCCACTTT	CSVVEGPTGRGSPLHF
TRBJ1-6	-	-	TRBV30	TGTGCCTATCGACAGGACTATAATTCACCCCTCCACTTT	CAYRQDYNSPLHF
TRBJ1-6	TRBD1	-	TRBV7-6	TGTGCCAGCAGCTCCGGGACAGGCGCACCCCTCCACTTT	CASSSGTGAPLHF
TRBJ2-1	-	few	TRBV7-9	TGTGCCAGCAGCTTTTGGGGGGTAGACAATGAGCAGTTCTTC	CASSFWGVDNEQFF
TRBJ2-5	-	-	TRBV10-3	TGTGCCATCAAAGGAAGCAGCCAAGAGACCCAGTACTTC	CAIKGSSQETQYF
TRBJ2-3	-	-	TRBV19	TGTGCCAGTAGCCCCGAGACAGGTTCTACGCAGTATTTT	CASSPETGSTQYF
TRBJ2-1	-	-	TRBV7-2	TGTGCCAGCAGCGTTAGCGGAGAGCAGTTCTTC	CASSVSGEQFF
TRBJ2-7	TRBD1	-	TRBV5-1	TGCGCCAGCAGCTTGGAACTCCCGGGACAGGGGGCGGATGAGCAGTACTTC	CASSLELPGQGADEQYF
TRBJ1-2	TRBD1	-	TRBV30	TGTGCCTGGAGTACCGGGACAGGGGGCCATGGCTACACCTTC	CAWSTGTGGHGYTF
TRBJ2-7	-	-	TRBV5-1	TGCGCCAGCAGCTTGAGTGGGGAGCAGTACTTC	CASSLSGEQYF
TRBJ2-3	-	few	TRBV9	TGTGCCAGCAGCGTGGGATCCGGAGATACGCAGTATTTT	CASSVGSGDTQYF
TRBJ1-1	-	-	TRBV5-1	TGCGCCAGCAGATTGGACCTGAACACTGAAGCTTTCTTT	CASRLDLNTEAFF
TRBJ2-3	-	few	TRBV5-6	TGTGCCAGCAGCTTGTTAGTCACAGATACGCAGTATTTT	CASSLLVTDTQYF
TRBJ1-3	-	-	TRBV2	TGTGCCAGCAGGGGCGGACTCATGGGCGGAAACACCATATATTTT	CASRGGLMGGNTIYF
TRBJ2-3	-	-	TRBV29-1	TGCAGCGTACAGGGAGCCGATACGCAGTATTTT	CSVQGADTQYF
TRBJ2-3	-	few	TRBV5-5	TGTGCCAGCAGCTCGGAGGGTGGGAGGTATACGCAGTATTTT	CASSSEGGRYTQYF
TRBJ2-3	-	-	TRBV20-1	TGCAGTGCTAGAGAGGAAGATACGCAGTATTTT	CSAREEDTQYF